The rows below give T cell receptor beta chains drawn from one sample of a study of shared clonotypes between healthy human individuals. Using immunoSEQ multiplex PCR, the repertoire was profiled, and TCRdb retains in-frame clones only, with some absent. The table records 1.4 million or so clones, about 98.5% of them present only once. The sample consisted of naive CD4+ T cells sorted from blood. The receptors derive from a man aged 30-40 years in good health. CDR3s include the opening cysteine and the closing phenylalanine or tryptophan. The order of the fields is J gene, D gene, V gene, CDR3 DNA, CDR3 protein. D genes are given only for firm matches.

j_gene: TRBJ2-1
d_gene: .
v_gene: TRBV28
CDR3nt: TGTGCCAGCGGCCTCAATGAGCAGTTCTTC
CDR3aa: CASGLNEQFF

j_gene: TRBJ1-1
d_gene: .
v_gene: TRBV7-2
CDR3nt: TGTGCCAGCAGCTCGCCGGGCCCCGGAAGGACTGAAGCTTTCTTT
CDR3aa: CASSSPGPGRTEAFF

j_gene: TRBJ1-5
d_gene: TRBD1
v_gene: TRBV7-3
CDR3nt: TGTGCCAGCAGCTTTGGACAGGGAAGTCAGCCCCAGCATTTT
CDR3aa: CASSFGQGSQPQHF

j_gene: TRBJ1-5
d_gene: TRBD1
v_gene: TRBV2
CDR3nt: TGTGCCAGCAGTGAAGGGGCAGGGGGCTATCAGCCCCAGCATTTT
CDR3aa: CASSEGAGGYQPQHF

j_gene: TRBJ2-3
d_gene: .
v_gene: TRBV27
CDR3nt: TGTGCCAGCAGCTTCAGGGGAGACACAGATACGCAGTATTTT
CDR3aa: CASSFRGDTDTQYF

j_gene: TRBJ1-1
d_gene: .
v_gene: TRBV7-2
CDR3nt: TGTGCCAGCAGCTTATCGTCGGACACTGAAGCTTTCTTT
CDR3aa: CASSLSSDTEAFF

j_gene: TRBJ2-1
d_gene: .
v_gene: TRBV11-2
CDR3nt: TGTGCCAGCAGCGTGGATAGCGGAAGCTCCTACAATGAGCAGTTCTTC
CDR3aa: CASSVDSGSSYNEQFF

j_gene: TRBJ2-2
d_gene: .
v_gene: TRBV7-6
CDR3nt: TGTGCCAGCAGCCCTCAGGACTACGGAGTCTCCGGGGAGCTGTTTTTT
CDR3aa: CASSPQDYGVSGELFF

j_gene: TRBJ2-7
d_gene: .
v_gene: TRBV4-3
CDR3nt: TGCGCCAGCAGCCAAGTCAAGGGGTACTCCTACGAGCAGTACTTC
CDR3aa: CASSQVKGYSYEQYF

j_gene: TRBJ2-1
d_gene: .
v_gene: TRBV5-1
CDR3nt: TGCGCCAGCAGCTTAGATCCTGAACTTGAGCAGTTCTTC
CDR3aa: CASSLDPELEQFF

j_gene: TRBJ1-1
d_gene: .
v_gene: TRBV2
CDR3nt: TGTGCCACCAAGAGGGGGGAGGGAAACACTGAAGCTTTCTTT
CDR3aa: CATKRGEGNTEAFF

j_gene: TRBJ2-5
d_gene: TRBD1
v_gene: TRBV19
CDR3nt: TGTGCCAGTAGACAGGGGGCTCTAGAGACCCAGTACTTC
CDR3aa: CASRQGALETQYF

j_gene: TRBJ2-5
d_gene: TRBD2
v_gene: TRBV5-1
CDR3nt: TGCGCCAGCAGCTTGGGCCCCCCGCTAGCGGGAGGTGGAGAGACCCAGTACTTC
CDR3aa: CASSLGPPLAGGGETQYF

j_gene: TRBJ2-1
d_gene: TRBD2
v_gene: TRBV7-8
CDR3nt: TGTGCCAGCAGCTCTCTAGCGGGATCGGGGCAGTTCTTC
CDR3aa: CASSSLAGSGQFF

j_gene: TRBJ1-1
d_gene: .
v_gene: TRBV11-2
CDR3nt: TGTGCCAGCAGCTTAGTACTTCAGGTCAGGGAAGACGAAGCTTTCTTT
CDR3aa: CASSLVLQVREDEAFF

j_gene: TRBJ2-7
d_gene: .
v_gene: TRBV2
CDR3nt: TGTGCCAGTACTTACCCCCGGGACATCTCCTACGAGCAGTACTTC
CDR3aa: CASTYPRDISYEQYF

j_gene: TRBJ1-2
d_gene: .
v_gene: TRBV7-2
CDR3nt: TGTGCCAGCACGCCCGGACAGCGTACTAGCTATGGCTACACCTTC
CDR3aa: CASTPGQRTSYGYTF

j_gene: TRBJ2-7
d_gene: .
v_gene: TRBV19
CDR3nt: TGTGCCAGTAGTACCCACACCACGGGCCGTAAAGAGCAGTACTTC
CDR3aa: CASSTHTTGRKEQYF

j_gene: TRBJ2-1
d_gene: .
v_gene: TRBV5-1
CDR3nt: TGCGCCAGCAGCTTGCTTGCAGACAATGAGCAGTTCTTC
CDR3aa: CASSLLADNEQFF

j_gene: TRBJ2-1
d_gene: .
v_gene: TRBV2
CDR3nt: TGTGCCAGCAGTGAGACGGCGGGTCTGGATAATGAGCAGTTCTTC
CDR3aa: CASSETAGLDNEQFF

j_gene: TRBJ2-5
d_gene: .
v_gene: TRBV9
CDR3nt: TGTGCCAGCAGCCCAAGGGTCGTGGAGACCCAGTACTTC
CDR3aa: CASSPRVVETQYF